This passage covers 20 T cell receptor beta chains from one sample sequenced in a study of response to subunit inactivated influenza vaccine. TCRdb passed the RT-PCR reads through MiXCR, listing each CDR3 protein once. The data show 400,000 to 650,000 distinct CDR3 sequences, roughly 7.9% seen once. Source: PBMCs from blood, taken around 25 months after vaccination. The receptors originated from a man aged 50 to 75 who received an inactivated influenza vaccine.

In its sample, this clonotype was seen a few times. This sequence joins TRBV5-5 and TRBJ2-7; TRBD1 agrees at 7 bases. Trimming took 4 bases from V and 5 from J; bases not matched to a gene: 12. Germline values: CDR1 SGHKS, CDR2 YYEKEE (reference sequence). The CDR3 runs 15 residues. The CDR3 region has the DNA TGTGCCAGCAGCAGGGAACAGGGGCGCGTACACGAGCAGTACTTC. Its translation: CASSREQGRVHEQYF. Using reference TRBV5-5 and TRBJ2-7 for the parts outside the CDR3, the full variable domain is DAGVTQSPTHLIKTRGQQVTLRCSPISGHKSVSWYQQVLGQGPQFIFQYYEKEERGRGNFPDRFSARQFPNYSSELNVNALLLGDSALYLCASSREQGRVHEQYFGPGTRLTVT.

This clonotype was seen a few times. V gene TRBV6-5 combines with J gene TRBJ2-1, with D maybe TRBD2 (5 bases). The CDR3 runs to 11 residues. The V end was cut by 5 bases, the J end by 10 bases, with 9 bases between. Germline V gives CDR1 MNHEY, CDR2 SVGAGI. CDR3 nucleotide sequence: TGTGCCAGCAGTAGAGCGGAAGAGCAGTTCTTC. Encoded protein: CASSRAEEQFF.

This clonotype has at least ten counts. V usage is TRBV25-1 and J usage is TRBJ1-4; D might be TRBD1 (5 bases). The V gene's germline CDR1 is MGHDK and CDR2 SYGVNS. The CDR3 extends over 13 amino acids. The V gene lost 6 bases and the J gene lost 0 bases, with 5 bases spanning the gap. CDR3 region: CASRDTTNEKLFF. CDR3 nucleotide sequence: TGTGCCAGCAGGGACACAACTAATGAAAAACTGTTTTTT.

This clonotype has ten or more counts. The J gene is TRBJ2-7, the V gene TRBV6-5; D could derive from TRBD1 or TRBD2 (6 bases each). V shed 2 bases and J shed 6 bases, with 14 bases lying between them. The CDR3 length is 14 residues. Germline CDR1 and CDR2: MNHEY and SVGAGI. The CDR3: CASSYRGQSGEQYF. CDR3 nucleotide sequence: TGTGCCAGCAGTTACCGGGGGCAAAGCGGCGAGCAGTACTTC.

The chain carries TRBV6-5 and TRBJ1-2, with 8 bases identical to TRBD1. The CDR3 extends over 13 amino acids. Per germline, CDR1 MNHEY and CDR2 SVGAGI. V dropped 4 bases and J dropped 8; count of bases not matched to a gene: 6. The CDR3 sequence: CASSFRDRLGYTF. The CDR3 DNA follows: TGTGCCAGCAGTTTCCGGGACAGGCTAGGCTACACCTTC.

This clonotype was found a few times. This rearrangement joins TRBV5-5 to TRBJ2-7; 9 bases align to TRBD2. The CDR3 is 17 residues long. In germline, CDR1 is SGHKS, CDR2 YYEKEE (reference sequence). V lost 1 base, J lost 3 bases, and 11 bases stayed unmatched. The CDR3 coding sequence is TGTGCCAGCAGCTTGTCCCCATCAGCGGGGGGTGACTACGAGCAGTACTTC. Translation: CASSLSPSAGGDYEQYF. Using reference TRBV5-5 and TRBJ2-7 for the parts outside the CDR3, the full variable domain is DAGVTQSPTHLIKTRGQQVTLRCSPISGHKSVSWYQQVLGQGPQFIFQYYEKEERGRGNFPDRFSARQFPNYSSELNVNALLLGDSALYLCASSLSPSAGGDYEQYFGPGTRLTVT.

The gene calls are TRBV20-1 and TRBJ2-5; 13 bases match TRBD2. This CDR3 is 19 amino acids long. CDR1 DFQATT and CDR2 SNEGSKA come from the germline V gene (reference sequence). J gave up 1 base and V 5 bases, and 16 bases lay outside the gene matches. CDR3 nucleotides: TGCAGTGCTCAATTCCGACTAGCGGGGGGCCTGATAGGCCAAGAGACCCAGTACTTC. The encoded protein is CSAQFRLAGGLIGQETQYF.

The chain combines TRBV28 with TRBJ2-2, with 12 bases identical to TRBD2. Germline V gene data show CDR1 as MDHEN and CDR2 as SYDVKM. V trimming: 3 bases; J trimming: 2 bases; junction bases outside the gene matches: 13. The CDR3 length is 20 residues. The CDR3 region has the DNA TGTGCCAGCAGTTTTCTCGACGGGACTAGCGGGCTCGACAACACCGGGGAGCTGTTTTTT. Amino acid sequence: CASSFLDGTSGLDNTGELFF.

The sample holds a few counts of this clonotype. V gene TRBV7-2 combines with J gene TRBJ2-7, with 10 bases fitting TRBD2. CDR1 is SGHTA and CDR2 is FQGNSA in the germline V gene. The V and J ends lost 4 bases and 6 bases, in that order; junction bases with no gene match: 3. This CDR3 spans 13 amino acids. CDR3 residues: CASSYTSGAEQYF. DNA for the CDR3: TGTGCCAGCAGCTATACTAGCGGGGCCGAGCAGTACTTC.

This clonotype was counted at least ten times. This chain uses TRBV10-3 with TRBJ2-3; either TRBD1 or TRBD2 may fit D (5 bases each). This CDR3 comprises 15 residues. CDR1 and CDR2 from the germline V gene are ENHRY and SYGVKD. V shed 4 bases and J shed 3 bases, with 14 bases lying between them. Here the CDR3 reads CAISVERGYTDTQYF. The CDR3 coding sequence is TGTGCCATCAGTGTCGAGAGGGGTTATACAGATACGCAGTATTTT.

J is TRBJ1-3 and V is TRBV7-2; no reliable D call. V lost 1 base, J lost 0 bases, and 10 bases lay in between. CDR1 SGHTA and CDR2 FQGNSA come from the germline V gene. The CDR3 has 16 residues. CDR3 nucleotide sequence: TGTGCCAGCAGCTTAGTCAGGCAGAGCTCTGGAAACACCATATATTTT. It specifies CASSLVRQSSGNTIYF.

The CDR3 DNA reads TGTGCCAGCACCCTCCACATACTAGCGAACTCCTACAATGAGCAGTTCTTC. It encodes CASTLHILANSYNEQFF. The gene calls are TRBV3-1 and TRBJ2-1, with 7 nucleotides matching TRBD2. J gave up 0 bases and V 7 bases, and 12 bases lay outside the gene matches. Germline assignment: CDR1 LGHDT and CDR2 YNNKEL (reference sequence). The CDR3 runs 17 residues.

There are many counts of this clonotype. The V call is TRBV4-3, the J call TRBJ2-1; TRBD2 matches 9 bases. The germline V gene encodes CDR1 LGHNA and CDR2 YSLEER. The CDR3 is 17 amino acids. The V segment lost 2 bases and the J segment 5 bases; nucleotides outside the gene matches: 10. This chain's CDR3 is CASSQSFLGLAHNEQFF. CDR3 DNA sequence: TGCGCCAGCAGCCAATCCTTTCTGGGACTAGCCCACAATGAGCAGTTCTTC.

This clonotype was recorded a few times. The CDR3 sequence: CASRPPQTHSYEQYF. In nucleotides, the CDR3 is TGTGCCAGCAGACCCCCCCAGACACACTCCTACGAGCAGTACTTC. The chain links TRBV6-1 to TRBJ2-7; D not resolved. V dropped 6 bases and J dropped 0 bases, with 15 bases sitting between them. The CDR3 contains 15 residues. The germline V gene has CDR1 MNHNS and CDR2 SASEGT.

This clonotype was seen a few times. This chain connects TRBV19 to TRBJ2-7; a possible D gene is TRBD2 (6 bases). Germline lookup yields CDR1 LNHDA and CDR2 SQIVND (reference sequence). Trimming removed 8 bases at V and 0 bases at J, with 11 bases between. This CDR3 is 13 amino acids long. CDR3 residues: CASAPGDSYEQYF. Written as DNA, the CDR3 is TGTGCCAGTGCCCCGGGGGACTCCTACGAGCAGTACTTC.

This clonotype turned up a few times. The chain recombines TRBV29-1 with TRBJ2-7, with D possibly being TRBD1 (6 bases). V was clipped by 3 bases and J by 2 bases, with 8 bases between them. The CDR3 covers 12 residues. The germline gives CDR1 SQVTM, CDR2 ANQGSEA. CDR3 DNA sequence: TGCAGCGTTGATCAGGGGCCCTACGAGCAGTACTTC. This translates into CSVDQGPYEQYF.

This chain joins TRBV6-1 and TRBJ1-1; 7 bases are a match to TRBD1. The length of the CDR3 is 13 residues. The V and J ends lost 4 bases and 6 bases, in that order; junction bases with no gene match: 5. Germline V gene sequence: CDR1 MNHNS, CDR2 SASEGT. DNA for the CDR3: TGTGCCAGCAGTGCCCGACAGGGATCTGAAGCTTTCTTT. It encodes CASSARQGSEAFF.

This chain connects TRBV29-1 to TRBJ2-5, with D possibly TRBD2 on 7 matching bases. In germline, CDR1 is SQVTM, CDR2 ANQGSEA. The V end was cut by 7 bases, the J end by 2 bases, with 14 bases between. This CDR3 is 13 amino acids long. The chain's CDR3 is CSGGGGPQETQYF. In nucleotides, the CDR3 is TGCAGCGGGGGAGGGGGACCTCAAGAGACCCAGTACTTC. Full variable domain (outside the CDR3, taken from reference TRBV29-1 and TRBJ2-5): SAVISQKPSRDICQRGTSLTIQCQVDSQVTMMFWYRQQPGQSLTLIATANQGSEATYESGFVIDKFPISRPNLTFSTLTVSNMSPEDSSIYLCSGGGGPQETQYFGPGTRLLVL.

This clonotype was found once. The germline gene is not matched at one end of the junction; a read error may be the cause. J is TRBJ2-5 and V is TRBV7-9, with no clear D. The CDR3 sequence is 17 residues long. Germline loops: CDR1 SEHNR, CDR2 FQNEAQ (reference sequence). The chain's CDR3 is CASSLVRVEAFQEPQYF. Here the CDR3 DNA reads TGTGCCAGCAGCTTAGTAAGGGTCGAAGCGTTCCAAGAGCCCCAGTACTTC.

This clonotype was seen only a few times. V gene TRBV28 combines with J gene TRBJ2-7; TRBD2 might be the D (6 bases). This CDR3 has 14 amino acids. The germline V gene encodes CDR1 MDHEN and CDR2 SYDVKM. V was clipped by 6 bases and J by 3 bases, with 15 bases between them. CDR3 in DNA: TGTGCCAGCAGCTCGCCGGGACTGGACTACGAGCAGTACTTC. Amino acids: CASSSPGLDYEQYF.